The rows below give T cell receptor beta chains drawn from one sample of a study of blood T cells in healthy people across ages. TCRdb processed the 5' RACE reads anew with MiXCR; each CDR3 protein has one entry. This sample has roughly 1.7 million distinct CDR3 sequences, with around 35% found just once. The sample comprised blood. These receptors all come from a woman in her thirties in good health. The CDR3 runs from the conserved cysteine through the conserved F or W. D genes are given only for firm matches. A clone size is listed for some rows: how often the clone was seen (once, few, many), or a class if it is expanded.

cdr3_aa: CASSLGTPFSYEQYF; cdr3_nt: TGTGCCAGCAGCCTCGGGACACCCTTCTCCTACGAGCAGTACTTC; clone_size: few; cdr3_length: 15; j_call: TRBJ2-7; v_call: TRBV6-1; d_call: NA
cdr3_aa: CASSLRGGVYGYTF; cdr3_nt: TGTGCCAGCAGCTTGCGGGGTGGAGTTTATGGCTACACCTTC; clone_size: few; cdr3_length: 14; j_call: TRBJ1-2; v_call: TRBV7-9; d_call: NA
cdr3_aa: CASSFDRPANTGELFF; cdr3_nt: TGTGCCAGCAGCTTCGACAGACCCGCGAACACCGGGGAGCTGTTTTTT; clone_size: NA; cdr3_length: 16; j_call: TRBJ2-2; v_call: TRBV7-9; d_call: NA
cdr3_aa: CAISDPAGLALNEQFF; cdr3_nt: TGTGCCATCAGTGACCCCGCGGGTCTAGCGTTAAATGAGCAGTTCTTC; clone_size: few; cdr3_length: 16; j_call: TRBJ2-1; v_call: TRBV10-3; d_call: NA
cdr3_aa: CASSLGGRPRLDIQYF; cdr3_nt: TGTGCCAGCAGTTTAGGAGGCAGGCCTAGGCTGGACATTCAGTACTTC; clone_size: few; cdr3_length: 16; j_call: TRBJ2-4; v_call: TRBV27; d_call: NA
cdr3_aa: CAGRERALYNEQFF; cdr3_nt: TGTGCCGGCAGGGAGCGGGCCCTCTACAATGAGCAGTTCTTC; clone_size: NA; cdr3_length: 14; j_call: TRBJ2-1; v_call: TRBV28; d_call: NA
cdr3_aa: CASSSNTGTDTQYF; cdr3_nt: TGTGCCAGCAGTTCCAACACGGGCACAGATACGCAGTATTTT; clone_size: NA; cdr3_length: 14; j_call: TRBJ2-3; v_call: TRBV12-3/TRBV12-4; d_call: NA
cdr3_aa: CASPGPNRTDTQYF; cdr3_nt: TGTGCCAGCCCCGGGCCCAATCGCACAGATACGCAGTATTTT; clone_size: few; cdr3_length: 14; j_call: TRBJ2-3; v_call: TRBV7-9; d_call: NA
cdr3_aa: CASSSRDRRGEKLFF; cdr3_nt: TGTGCCAGCAGCTCACGGGACAGACGAGGGGAAAAACTGTTTTTT; clone_size: NA; cdr3_length: 15; j_call: TRBJ1-4; v_call: TRBV7-9; d_call: TRBD1
cdr3_aa: CASSRSTGRRNNEQFF; cdr3_nt: TGTGCCAGCAGTCGCTCGACAGGCCGAAGAAACAATGAGCAGTTCTTC; clone_size: NA; cdr3_length: 16; j_call: TRBJ2-1; v_call: TRBV6-2/TRBV6-3; d_call: NA
cdr3_aa: CASSQTGTSGVLRQFF; cdr3_nt: TGTGCCAGCAGCCAAACCGGGACTAGCGGGGTTTTGAGGCAGTTCTTC; clone_size: few; cdr3_length: 16; j_call: TRBJ2-1; v_call: TRBV4-2; d_call: TRBD2
cdr3_aa: CASAPVSGNEQFF; cdr3_nt: TGTGCTAGTGCCCCGGTGTCCGGGAATGAGCAGTTCTTC; clone_size: few; cdr3_length: 13; j_call: TRBJ2-1; v_call: TRBV12-5; d_call: NA
cdr3_aa: CASSHPPGANVLTF; cdr3_nt: TGTGCCAGCAGCCATCCACCTGGGGCCAACGTCCTGACTTTC; clone_size: NA; cdr3_length: 14; j_call: TRBJ2-6; v_call: TRBV5-5; d_call: NA
cdr3_aa: CASSVDPSGGSNSYEQYF; cdr3_nt: TGTGCCAGCAGCGTAGACCCTAGCGGGGGTTCAAACTCCTACGAGCAGTACTTC; clone_size: few; cdr3_length: 18; j_call: TRBJ2-7; v_call: TRBV9; d_call: TRBD2
cdr3_aa: CASSFSGIEQYF; cdr3_nt: TGTGCCAGCAGCTTCTCAGGGATCGAGCAGTACTTC; clone_size: NA; cdr3_length: 12; j_call: TRBJ2-7; v_call: TRBV7-9; d_call: NA
cdr3_aa: CASSEGGGSGLAETQYF; cdr3_nt: TGTGCCAGCAGTGAAGGTGGGGGCTCCGGTCTGGCCGAGACCCAGTACTTC; clone_size: few; cdr3_length: 17; j_call: TRBJ2-5; v_call: TRBV6-1; d_call: NA
cdr3_aa: CAISKAAYNEQYF; cdr3_nt: TGTGCCATCAGTAAAGCAGCATACAATGAGCAGTACTTC; clone_size: once; cdr3_length: 13; j_call: TRBJ2-7; v_call: TRBV10-3; d_call: NA
cdr3_aa: CASSAEYGANVLTF; cdr3_nt: TGTGCCAGCAGTGCAGAATATGGTGCCAACGTCCTGACTTTC; clone_size: NA; cdr3_length: 14; j_call: TRBJ2-6; v_call: TRBV6-4; d_call: NA
cdr3_aa: CASSESSSGRGDNEQFF; cdr3_nt: TGTGCCAGCAGTGAGTCGTCTAGCGGGAGAGGCGACAATGAGCAGTTCTTC; clone_size: NA; cdr3_length: 17; j_call: TRBJ2-1; v_call: TRBV2; d_call: TRBD2
cdr3_aa: CASSATLQGRGYTF; cdr3_nt: TGTGCCAGCAGCGCAACCCTACAGGGCCGTGGCTACACCTTC; clone_size: NA; cdr3_length: 14; j_call: TRBJ1-2; v_call: TRBV28; d_call: NA
cdr3_aa: CATSKWRGAGNTEAFF; cdr3_nt: TGTGCCACCAGCAAGTGGCGGGGGGCTGGGAACACTGAAGCTTTCTTT; clone_size: few; cdr3_length: 16; j_call: TRBJ1-1; v_call: TRBV15; d_call: NA
cdr3_aa: CASSPWTVRSYEQYF; cdr3_nt: TGTGCCAGCAGTCCCTGGACCGTTCGCTCCTACGAGCAGTACTTC; clone_size: NA; cdr3_length: 15; j_call: TRBJ2-7; v_call: TRBV28; d_call: NA
cdr3_aa: CASRPTRETQPQHF; cdr3_nt: TGTGCCAGCAGGCCGACCAGGGAGACTCAGCCCCAGCATTTT; clone_size: NA; cdr3_length: 14; j_call: TRBJ1-5; v_call: TRBV6-6; d_call: NA
cdr3_aa: CASSARLAGQYNEQFF; cdr3_nt: TGCGCCAGCAGCGCCAGACTAGCGGGGCAGTACAATGAGCAGTTCTTC; clone_size: NA; cdr3_length: 16; j_call: TRBJ2-1; v_call: TRBV5-1; d_call: TRBD2
cdr3_aa: CASSQGWDHEQFF; cdr3_nt: TGCGCCAGCAGCCAAGGCTGGGATCATGAGCAGTTCTTC; clone_size: NA; cdr3_length: 13; j_call: TRBJ2-1; v_call: TRBV4-1; d_call: NA
cdr3_aa: CSASAAGGVGNQPQHF; cdr3_nt: TGCAGTGCTAGCGCGGCGGGTGGGGTAGGAAATCAGCCCCAGCATTTT; clone_size: NA; cdr3_length: 16; j_call: TRBJ1-5; v_call: TRBV20-1; d_call: NA
cdr3_aa: CASSIMGVEYEQYF; cdr3_nt: TGCGCCAGCAGCATAATGGGGGTGGAGTACGAGCAGTACTTC; clone_size: NA; cdr3_length: 14; j_call: TRBJ2-7; v_call: TRBV4-1; d_call: NA
cdr3_aa: CSTAGGTNYGYTF; cdr3_nt: TGCAGTACCGCGGGGGGTACTAACTATGGCTACACCTTC; clone_size: NA; cdr3_length: 13; j_call: TRBJ1-2; v_call: TRBV20-1; d_call: NA
cdr3_aa: CASSRQETNTGERFF; cdr3_nt: TGTGCCAGCAGCAGACAGGAAACGAACACCGGGGAGCGGTTTTTT; clone_size: NA; cdr3_length: 15; j_call: TRBJ2-2; v_call: TRBV25-1; d_call: NA
cdr3_aa: CASSLYRATSTDTRYF; cdr3_nt: TGTGCCAGCAGTTTATACCGGGCAACTAGCACAGATACGCGGTATTTT; clone_size: NA; cdr3_length: 16; j_call: TRBJ2-3; v_call: TRBV27; d_call: NA
cdr3_aa: CASSLGGWTANYGYTF; cdr3_nt: TGTGCCAGCAGCTTAGGGGGGTGGACCGCTAACTATGGCTACACCTTC; clone_size: few; cdr3_length: 16; j_call: TRBJ1-2; v_call: TRBV7-2; d_call: NA
cdr3_aa: CASSEPPGVETQYF; cdr3_nt: TGTGCCAGCAGTGAGCCCCCGGGGGTAGAGACCCAGTACTTC; clone_size: few; cdr3_length: 14; j_call: TRBJ2-5; v_call: TRBV25-1; d_call: NA
cdr3_aa: CAIQPDGSNYGYTF; cdr3_nt: TGTGCCATCCAACCGGATGGATCTAACTATGGCTACACCTTC; clone_size: few; cdr3_length: 14; j_call: TRBJ1-2; v_call: TRBV10-3; d_call: NA
cdr3_aa: CSGQEAREKLFF; cdr3_nt: TGCAGCGGACAGGAGGCTCGTGAAAAACTGTTTTTT; clone_size: many; cdr3_length: 12; j_call: TRBJ1-4; v_call: TRBV29-1; d_call: NA
cdr3_aa: CASSRDGGSGANVLTF; cdr3_nt: TGTGCCAGCAGCCGCGACGGCGGCTCGGGGGCCAACGTCCTGACTTTC; clone_size: few; cdr3_length: 16; j_call: TRBJ2-6; v_call: TRBV27; d_call: NA
cdr3_aa: CASTSLADKLETQYF; cdr3_nt: TGTGCCAGCACCTCACTAGCGGACAAACTGGAGACCCAGTACTTC; clone_size: few; cdr3_length: 15; j_call: TRBJ2-5; v_call: TRBV5-6; d_call: TRBD2
cdr3_aa: CSARTSGGGQYF; cdr3_nt: TGCAGTGCCCGGACTAGCGGGGGAGGGCAGTATTTT; clone_size: NA; cdr3_length: 12; j_call: TRBJ2-3; v_call: TRBV20-1; d_call: TRBD2
cdr3_aa: CSAPPLRGPDNEQFF; cdr3_nt: TGCAGTGCTCCTCCCTTGCGGGGACCCGACAATGAGCAGTTCTTC; clone_size: NA; cdr3_length: 15; j_call: TRBJ2-1; v_call: TRBV20-1; d_call: NA
cdr3_aa: CASNLDPAGNYEQYF; cdr3_nt: TGTGCCAGCAACTTAGATCCAGCGGGAAACTACGAGCAGTACTTC; clone_size: NA; cdr3_length: 15; j_call: TRBJ2-7; v_call: TRBV11-2; d_call: TRBD2
cdr3_aa: CASSHRPQGALETQYF; cdr3_nt: TGTGCCAGCAGCCACCGCCCACAGGGGGCGCTGGAGACCCAGTACTTC; clone_size: NA; cdr3_length: 16; j_call: TRBJ2-5; v_call: TRBV6-2/TRBV6-3; d_call: TRBD1
cdr3_aa: CASSAGATYEQYF; cdr3_nt: TGTGCCAGCAGCGCGGGGGCCACCTACGAGCAGTACTTC; clone_size: NA; cdr3_length: 13; j_call: TRBJ2-7; v_call: TRBV11-2; d_call: NA
cdr3_aa: CSVETSKDTQYF; cdr3_nt: TGCAGCGTCGAGACTAGTAAAGATACGCAGTATTTT; clone_size: many; cdr3_length: 12; j_call: TRBJ2-3; v_call: TRBV29-1; d_call: NA
cdr3_aa: CASRLKETQYF; cdr3_nt: TGTGCCAGCAGGTTGAAAGAGACCCAGTACTTC; clone_size: NA; cdr3_length: 11; j_call: TRBJ2-5; v_call: TRBV12-3/TRBV12-4; d_call: NA
cdr3_aa: CASSPGDRENYGYTF; cdr3_nt: TGTGCCAGCAGCCCCGGGGACAGGGAGAACTATGGCTACACCTTC; clone_size: NA; cdr3_length: 15; j_call: TRBJ1-2; v_call: TRBV3-1; d_call: TRBD1
cdr3_aa: CASSEASGRDRSYNEQFF; cdr3_nt: TGTGCCAGCAGTGAAGCTAGCGGGAGGGATAGGTCCTACAATGAGCAGTTCTTC; clone_size: NA; cdr3_length: 18; j_call: TRBJ2-1; v_call: TRBV6-1; d_call: TRBD2
cdr3_aa: CASSRRLGVGGIIPYEQYF; cdr3_nt: TGTGCCAGCAGCCGCCGCTTGGGGGTCGGGGGGATTATCCCCTACGAGCAGTACTTC; clone_size: NA; cdr3_length: 19; j_call: TRBJ2-7; v_call: TRBV6-1; d_call: TRBD2
cdr3_aa: CASSSPEQSDYTF; cdr3_nt: TGTGCCAGCAGTTCCCCCGAACAGTCTGACTACACCTTC; clone_size: NA; cdr3_length: 13; j_call: TRBJ1-2; v_call: TRBV28; d_call: NA
cdr3_aa: CASSFLSGPLFF; cdr3_nt: TGCGCCAGCAGCTTTTTGTCCGGCCCACTGTTCTTC; clone_size: NA; cdr3_length: 12; j_call: TRBJ2-1; v_call: TRBV5-1; d_call: NA